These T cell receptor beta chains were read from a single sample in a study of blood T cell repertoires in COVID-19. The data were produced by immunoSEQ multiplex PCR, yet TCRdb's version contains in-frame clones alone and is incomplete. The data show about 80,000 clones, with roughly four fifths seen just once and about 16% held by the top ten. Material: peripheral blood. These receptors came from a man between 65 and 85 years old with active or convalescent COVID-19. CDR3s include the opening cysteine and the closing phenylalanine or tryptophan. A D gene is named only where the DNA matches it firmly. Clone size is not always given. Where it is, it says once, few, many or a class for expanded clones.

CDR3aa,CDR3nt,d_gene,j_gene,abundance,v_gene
CASSLGSGIEDTEAFF,TGCGCCAGCAGCTTGGGGTCCGGGATTGAGGACACTGAAGCTTTCTTT,-,TRBJ1-1,-,TRBV5-1
CASLAGGMETQYF,TGTGCCTCCCTAGCGGGGGGGATGGAGACCCAGTACTTC,TRBD2,TRBJ2-5,few,TRBV10-3
CASSLGTRRGETQYF,TGTGCCAGCAGCTTAGGGACTAGACGTGGGGAGACCCAGTACTTC,TRBD2,TRBJ2-5,-,TRBV7-9
CASSDSSYNSPLHF,TGTGCCAGCTCGGACAGCTCCTATAATTCACCCCTCCACTTT,-,TRBJ1-6,few,TRBV6-6
CASSFGTSSTDTQYF,TGTGCCAGCAGCTTCGGGACTAGTTCCACAGATACGCAGTATTTT,TRBD2,TRBJ2-3,-,TRBV5-4
CAIDDRGNTGELFF,TGTGCCATCGATGACAGGGGGAACACCGGGGAGCTGTTTTTT,TRBD1,TRBJ2-2,-,TRBV10-3
CASSMVVGDTYNSPLHF,TGTGCCAGCTCCATGGTGGTGGGTGACACCTATAATTCACCCCTCCACTTT,-,TRBJ1-6,-,TRBV19
CASSLRELGGTGELFF,TGTGCCAGCAGCTTAAGGGAGTTGGGGGGCACCGGGGAGCTGTTTTTT,-,TRBJ2-2,-,TRBV7-2
CAINDPTGGNSPLHF,TGTGCCATCAATGACCCGACAGGGGGTAATTCACCCCTCCACTTT,TRBD1,TRBJ1-6,-,TRBV10-3
CASSQDPSGKQYF,TGTGCCAGCAGCCAAGACCCTAGCGGGAAGCAGTACTTC,TRBD2,TRBJ2-7,-,TRBV3-1/TRBV3-2
CASTGSRLGAETQYF,TGTGCCAGTACAGGGTCGAGACTGGGGGCAGAGACCCAGTACTTC,-,TRBJ2-5,-,TRBV19
CASSPRSSRGGVIGSDTQYF,TGTGCCAGCAGCCCCCGCTCCTCGCGGGGGGGCGTTATTGGTTCAGATACGCAGTATTTT,TRBD2,TRBJ2-3,-,TRBV3-1/TRBV3-2
CASSQVWGGGGQETQYF,TGTGCCAGCAGCCAAGTATGGGGCGGGGGGGGACAAGAGACCCAGTACTTC,TRBD2,TRBJ2-5,-,TRBV3-1/TRBV3-2
CSVPVGGGEAFF,TGCAGCGTTCCCGTCGGAGGAGGGGAAGCTTTCTTT,-,TRBJ1-1,-,TRBV29-1
CASSPGQSTNYGYTF,TGTGCCAGCAGCCCAGGACAGTCTACCAACTATGGCTACACCTTC,-,TRBJ1-2,-,TRBV7-9
CASSQGGVGSAQYF,TGTGCCAGCAGTCAGGGGGGTGTGGGCTCGGCCCAGTACTTC,-,TRBJ2-5,few,TRBV2
CASSTGTSWGQETQYF,TGTGCCAGCAGCACTGGGACTAGCTGGGGCCAAGAGACCCAGTACTTC,TRBD2,TRBJ2-5,few,TRBV9
CASSLGSLNTIYF,TGCGCCAGCAGCTTGGGCAGTTTGAACACCATATATTTT,-,TRBJ1-3,-,TRBV5-1
CASSHGQWDETQYF,TGTGCCAGCAGTCACGGACAGTGGGATGAGACCCAGTACTTC,-,TRBJ2-5,-,TRBV6-2/TRBV6-3
CASSSTGGGTDTQYF,TGTGCCAGCAGTTCGACAGGGGGGGGTACAGATACGCAGTATTTT,TRBD1,TRBJ2-3,-,TRBV6-6